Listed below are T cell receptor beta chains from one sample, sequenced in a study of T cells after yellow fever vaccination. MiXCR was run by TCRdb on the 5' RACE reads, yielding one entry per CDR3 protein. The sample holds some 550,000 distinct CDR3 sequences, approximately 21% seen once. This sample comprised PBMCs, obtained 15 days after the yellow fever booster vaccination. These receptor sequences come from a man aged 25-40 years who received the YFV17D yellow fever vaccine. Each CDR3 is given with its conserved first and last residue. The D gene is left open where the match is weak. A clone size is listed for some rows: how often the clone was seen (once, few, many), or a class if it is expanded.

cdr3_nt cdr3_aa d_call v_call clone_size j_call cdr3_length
TGTGCCAGCAGCTTAGCAATGGGGAGGGGGCACAATGAGCAGTTCTTC CASSLAMGRGHNEQFF NA TRBV7-2 few TRBJ2-1 16
TGCACCACCGCCCGGGAAAGGGGGAATCAGCCCCAGCATTTT CTTARERGNQPQHF NA TRBV10-2 NA TRBJ1-5 14
TGCGCCAGCAGCCCTGGGGTAGCGAGAACCTTTGACTCCTACAATGAGCAGTTCTTC CASSPGVARTFDSYNEQFF NA TRBV5-1 few TRBJ2-1 19
TGTGCCAGCAGTTACGGACTAGCGGGGACGAACACCGGGGAGCTGTTTTTT CASSYGLAGTNTGELFF TRBD2 TRBV6-2/TRBV6-3 NA TRBJ2-2 17
TGTGCCAGCAGCTCAAGAGTTGACATTCAGTACTTC CASSSRVDIQYF NA TRBV7-2 NA TRBJ2-4 12
TGTGCCAGCAGTGAAATCGACTCCCAAGAGACCCAGTACTTC CASSEIDSQETQYF NA TRBV6-1 NA TRBJ2-5 14
TGTGCCAGCAGCCCAAGGGGTGGTGGCGGGAGGGGATCGGGGTACAATGAGCAGTTCTTC CASSPRGGGGRGSGYNEQFF TRBD2 TRBV11-2 NA TRBJ2-1 20
TGCGCCAGCAGCCAAGATCTCACAGCCCAAGAGACCCAGTACTTC CASSQDLTAQETQYF NA TRBV4-3 NA TRBJ2-5 15
TGCAGCGTCCACCCAGCGGGAGGGCCAGGCGGGGAGCTGTTTTTT CSVHPAGGPGGELFF TRBD2 TRBV29-1 NA TRBJ2-2 15
TGTGCCAGTACTCGGGACAGGGGTGGAAGTTCACCCCTCCACTTT CASTRDRGGSSPLHF TRBD1 TRBV19 NA TRBJ1-6 15
TGTGCCCTGGGGACCCGCTCGAACACCGGGGAGCTGTTTTTT CALGTRSNTGELFF NA TRBV7-2 NA TRBJ2-2 14
TGTGCCAGCAGCCTCAGCCGGAAGCGAGATACGCAGTATTTT CASSLSRKRDTQYF NA TRBV12-3/TRBV12-4 few TRBJ2-3 14
TGCAGTGTCTGGGACGGAGAATACGAGCAGTACTTC CSVWDGEYEQYF NA TRBV20-1 few TRBJ2-7 12
TGTGCCAGCAGTTTTGGTGGGCCGTGGGGGGCTTTCTTT CASSFGGPWGAFF NA TRBV12-3/TRBV12-4 once TRBJ1-1 13
TGTGCCAGCAGCCTGGAGGAGGGGGCCCAGCCCCAGCATTTT CASSLEEGAQPQHF TRBD1 TRBV7-6 few TRBJ1-5 14
TGCGCCAGCAGCCTGGGACAGGGTAATGGTGAGCAGTTCTTC CASSLGQGNGEQFF TRBD1 TRBV5-1 NA TRBJ2-1 14
TGCGCCAGCAGCTTTATGGGGAGGCGGACTAGCTTGGATACGCAGTATTTT CASSFMGRRTSLDTQYF TRBD2 TRBV5-1 NA TRBJ2-3 17
TGTGCCAGCAGCCTCGGACAGGGACGAGGACCTGAAGCTTTCTTT CASSLGQGRGPEAFF TRBD1 TRBV3-1 few TRBJ1-1 15
TGTGCCACCAGTGATACACGGTTAGCGGGCACAGATACGCAGTATTTT CATSDTRLAGTDTQYF NA TRBV24-1 NA TRBJ2-3 16
TGCGCCACAAGGGCGGGAGTACGTACAGATACGCAGTATTTT CATRAGVRTDTQYF TRBD2 TRBV10-2 few TRBJ2-3 14
TGCAGTGCTAGCCAGGGGATCGTCACCGAAGCTTTCTTT CSASQGIVTEAFF NA TRBV20-1 few TRBJ1-1 13
TGCAGTGCAAGACAGGCAACAGATACGCAGTATTTT CSARQATDTQYF NA TRBV20-1 NA TRBJ2-3 12
TGTGCCAGCTCACCATCCTTAGGACAAGAGACCCAGTACTTC CASSPSLGQETQYF NA TRBV18 NA TRBJ2-5 14
TGCAGCTTCACCAGGGGGGCGAACACCGGGGAGCTGTTTTTT CSFTRGANTGELFF NA TRBV29-1 NA TRBJ2-2 14
TGTGCCAGCCGACAGGGGGTCGGTGGCTACACCTTC CASRQGVGGYTF TRBD1 TRBV28 few TRBJ1-2 12
TGTGCCAGCAGCACGGGGACAATCTGGAAGCAAGAGACCCAGTACTTC CASSTGTIWKQETQYF NA TRBV9 few TRBJ2-5 16
TGTGCCAGCAGTCTGGGGGGACAGAGGGAGACCCAGTACTTC CASSLGGQRETQYF NA TRBV28 NA TRBJ2-5 14
TGTGCCAGCAGCCTGGACAGGACAAGGCCCCAGCATTTT CASSLDRTRPQHF TRBD1 TRBV6-1 NA TRBJ1-5 13
TGCGCCAGCAGCCAAGTGGGTTCTGATGAGCAGTTCTTC CASSQVGSDEQFF NA TRBV4-1 few TRBJ2-1 13
TGCGCCAGCAGCGAGGGACTAGCGGGATGGGGAGATACGCAGTATTTT CASSEGLAGWGDTQYF TRBD2 TRBV5-1 once TRBJ2-3 16
TGTGCCAGCAACGGGGGGGGGATCTACACCGGGGAGCTGTTTTTT CASNGGGIYTGELFF TRBD2 TRBV11-2 few TRBJ2-2 15
TGTGCCAGCAGTTACGCCTCCCAACAGGGGGGGACCCGCTACGAGCAGTACTTC CASSYASQQGGTRYEQYF NA TRBV6-5 few TRBJ2-7 18
TGCAGTGCCCGGACACCTCCCCCCAATGAGCAGTTCTTC CSARTPPPNEQFF NA TRBV20-1 NA TRBJ2-1 13
TGTGCCAGCACCCGACTAGCGGGAGGGTACGAGCAGTACTTC CASTRLAGGYEQYF TRBD2 TRBV28 few TRBJ2-7 14
TGCAGTGCTAGGTTTCCGGGAGAGGGCTACGAGCAGTACTTC CSARFPGEGYEQYF NA TRBV20-1 NA TRBJ2-7 14
TGTGCCAGCAGCTCCCGCGGCAGGACTAGCACAGATACGCAGTATTTT CASSSRGRTSTDTQYF NA TRBV7-6 few TRBJ2-3 16
TGCAGTGCTAGAGATCTGCAGGCCCTCAGGGACACTGAAGCTTTCTTT CSARDLQALRDTEAFF NA TRBV20-1 few TRBJ1-1 16
TGTGCCACCAGCAGAGATCCAGGCGGTCCGAACACTGAAGCTTTCTTT CATSRDPGGPNTEAFF NA TRBV15 NA TRBJ1-1 16
TGTGCCAGCAGCCCCAGTAACCCCACCTATGGGGAGCTGTTTTTT CASSPSNPTYGELFF NA TRBV7-9 NA TRBJ2-2 15
TGCGCCAGCAGCCAAGGATTAAGCACAGATACGCAGTATTTT CASSQGLSTDTQYF NA TRBV4-3 many TRBJ2-3 14
TGCGCCAGCAGCCCCGGGGGAGGGGGATTTAGCGAGACCCAGTACTTC CASSPGGGGFSETQYF NA TRBV5-1 NA TRBJ2-5 16
TGTGCCAGCAGTCTCATGGGGCTTGGGAGGAGTGAGCAGTTCTTC CASSLMGLGRSEQFF NA TRBV27 NA TRBJ2-1 15
TGCGCCAGCAGCCCGGGGGATCGGCAGCCCCAGCATTTT CASSPGDRQPQHF NA TRBV5-1 NA TRBJ1-5 13